A selection of T cell receptor beta chains follows, all from one sample in a study of T-cell reconstitution after alpha-beta-depleted transplantation in children. TCRdb ran MiXCR on the PCR reads and lists one entry per CDR3 protein. This sample has hundreds of thousands of distinct CDR3 sequences; about 21% occur once, and the top ten carry roughly 15%. This sample comprised PBMCs, mostly from graft donor cells, obtained 360 days after TCRalphabeta/CD19-depleted stem cell transplant. The receptors stem from a boy under two years old who had a stem cell transplant for acute myeloid leukemia, so the T cells may come from the graft donor. The CDR3 runs from the conserved cysteine through the conserved F or W. The D gene is left open where the match is weak. Only part of the rows carry a size: once, few, many, or a class if the clone is expanded.

clone size	D gene	V gene	J gene	CDR3 DNA	CDR3 protein
few	NA	TRBV15	TRBJ1-6	TGTGCCACCAGCAGAGATGGGGTAAATTCACCCCTCCACTTT	CATSRDGVNSPLHF
NA	NA	TRBV6-1	TRBJ2-3	TGTGCCAGTAGCCGGGACTCTCCCCCAGATACGCAGTATTTT	CASSRDSPPDTQYF
NA	NA	TRBV20-1	TRBJ2-7	TGCAGTGCTAGGGCATCCACAGATACCTACGAGCAGTACTTC	CSARASTDTYEQYF
few	NA	TRBV15	TRBJ1-5	TGTGCCACCAGCAGAGATTTGGGACAGCCCCAGCATTTT	CATSRDLGQPQHF
many	NA	TRBV29-1	TRBJ2-3	TGCAGCGTTATACTAGCCAAACTGGATACGCAGTATTTT	CSVILAKLDTQYF
NA	TRBD1	TRBV28	TRBJ2-6	TGTGCCGGATCGCAGGGGGTCTCTGGGGCCAACGTCCTGACTTTC	CAGSQGVSGANVLTF
many	NA	TRBV5-7	TRBJ2-3	TGTGCCAGCAGCTTGACCCAGGGCGCAGATACGCAGTATTTT	CASSLTQGADTQYF
few	TRBD1	TRBV7-9	TRBJ1-5	TGTGCCAGCAGCCGAGGGACAGCTGCCGAGCCCCAGCATTTT	CASSRGTAAEPQHF
NA	NA	TRBV20-1	TRBJ2-5	TGCAGTGCTAGGTTTCTAGAAGAGACCCAGTACTTC	CSARFLEETQYF
many	NA	TRBV2	TRBJ2-3	TGTGCCAGCAGTCCAAGGCGGGGTACGCAGTATTTT	CASSPRRGTQYF
NA	NA	TRBV11-1	TRBJ2-1	TGTGCCAGCAGCTTAGAGATGGGAAGCGATGAGCAGTTCTTC	CASSLEMGSDEQFF
NA	NA	TRBV7-9	TRBJ2-3	TGTGCCAGCAGCTTAGACGGGGTCGCAGATACGCAGTATTTT	CASSLDGVADTQYF
NA	NA	TRBV6-2/TRBV6-3	TRBJ2-5	TGTGCCAGCAGTTACTTTCTGGGGGGAGAGACCCAGTACTTC	CASSYFLGGETQYF
many	NA	TRBV29-1	TRBJ2-2	TGCAGCTTCCACGACAGCAACACCGGGGAGCTGTTTTTT	CSFHDSNTGELFF
many	NA	TRBV2	TRBJ2-1	TGTGCCAGCAGTGACAGTTTAGGCCGCGACAATGAGCAGTTCTTC	CASSDSLGRDNEQFF
many	NA	TRBV20-1	TRBJ1-3	TGCAGTGCTAGGCCAGGGGCAGGAGGAAACACCATATATTTT	CSARPGAGGNTIYF
NA	NA	TRBV7-9	TRBJ1-4	TGTGCCAGCCGCACAGGAGCTAATGAAAAACTGTTTTTT	CASRTGANEKLFF
many	TRBD1	TRBV5-6	TRBJ2-6	TGTGCCAGCAGCACAGGGACAGCCCTCTCTGGGGCCAACGTCCTGACTTTC	CASSTGTALSGANVLTF
NA	NA	TRBV6-2/TRBV6-3	TRBJ2-3	TGTGCCAGCAGTTACATTGCCCCGGATACGCAGTATTTT	CASSYIAPDTQYF
NA	TRBD2	TRBV7-2	TRBJ2-3	TGTGCCAGCAGCTTAGCTGGCGGGGGGGCGACAGATACGCAGTATTTT	CASSLAGGGATDTQYF